The source of this T cell receptor beta chain is a study of control samples from healthy donors and cancer patients. Germline CDR1 and CDR2: MGHDK and SYGVNS. V dropped 10 bases and J dropped 0 bases, with 22 bases sitting between them. The CDR3 totals 16 residues. Clones were read by immunoSEQ multiplex PCR, and TCRdb kept only the in-frame ones, dropping some. Seen here are over 10,000 clones, 93% observed once, and the top ten hold approximately 14%. V gene TRBV25-1 combines with J gene TRBJ2-7, with TRBD2 as a possible D gene (5 bases). The source material was PBMCs. This TCR was recovered from a man at least 80 years old with lung cancer. CDR3 region: CATSTTGGQYSYEQYF. The CDR3, as DNA: TGTGCCACCTCAACTACTGGCGGGCAGTACTCCTACGAGCAGTACTTC.